A single sample gave rise to the 26 T cell receptor beta chains below, sequenced in a study of radiation and T cells in renal cell carcinoma. Profiled with immunoSEQ multiplex PCR; TCRdb holds only in-frame clones, not every one. Of about 49,000 clones in the sample, more than 80% were seen once. Documented time point: blood 2 weeks post-SBRT. As for treatment: 15 Gy SBRT to primary tumor, nephrectomy 4 weeks later. The material was blood, obtained from a patient whose treatment included radiotherapy and nephrectomy. The receptor source for this set is a woman in her 70s with renal cell carcinoma.

V is TRBV5-1 and J is TRBJ2-2; 8 bases align to TRBD1. Germline-derived CDR1 and CDR2 are SGHRS and YFSETQ. The junction had 6 bases not matched to a gene; V was cut back by 0 bases and J by 5 bases. This CDR3 is built from 16 residues. CDR3 residues: CASSLGGTGGTGELFF. The CDR3 nucleotides read TGCGCCAGCAGCTTGGGAGGCACAGGGGGTACCGGGGAGCTGTTTTTT.

This clone was observed a few times. J is TRBJ2-7 and V is TRBV10-2; 8 positions agree with TRBD1. Germline CDR1 reads WSHSY; CDR2 reads SAAADI. CDR3 length: 12 amino acids. The CDR3 region has the DNA TGCGCTACCGGGACAGGACCCTACGAGCAGTACTTC. This gives the protein CATGTGPYEQYF.

The CDR3 DNA is TGCAGCGTAACTAGCGGGAGGGCCGACGAGCAGTACTTC. Amino acid sequence: CSVTSGRADEQYF. The chain employs TRBV29-1 and TRBJ2-7, with 13 bases matching TRBD2. The CDR3 has 13 residues. J gave up 5 bases and V 6 bases, and 4 bases lay outside the gene matches. The germline gives CDR1 SQVTM, CDR2 ANQGSEA.

V and J are TRBV6-1 and TRBJ2-3; D is unresolved. In germline, CDR1 is MNHNS, CDR2 SASEGT. This CDR3 is 12 amino acids long. Trimming took off 4 bases at V and 6 bases at J, with 8 bases between the two ends. CDR3 sequence (DNA): TGTGCCAGCAGTGGCACCTTGGATACGCAGTATTTT. Its translation: CASSGTLDTQYF.

The rearrangement joins TRBV5-1 to TRBJ1-6; a possible D gene is TRBD1 (5 bases). CDR3 size: 15 residues. The germline V gene has CDR1 SGHRS and CDR2 YFSETQ. V was trimmed by 5 bases and J by 8 bases, leaving 17 bases between them. In DNA, the CDR3 is TGCGCCAGCAGGGCCAGGGCGACGGGAGATTCACCCCTCCACTTT. Translation: CASRARATGDSPLHF. Variable domain in full (rest from reference TRBV5-1 and TRBJ1-6): KAGVTQTPRYLIKTRGQQVTLSCSPISGHRSVSWYQQTPGQGLQFLFEYFSETQRNKGNFPGRFSGRQFSNSRSEMNVSTLELGDSALYLCASRARATGDSPLHFGNGTRLTVT.

The V call is TRBV28, the J call TRBJ2-2, with D possibly TRBD2 on 6 matching bases. Trimming stripped 3 bases from V and 8 bases from J, with 19 bases between. The CDR3 is made up of 16 amino acids. CDR1 is MDHEN, CDR2 SYDVKM, per germline. CDR3 in amino acids: CASSLIPQGGFGELFF. Here the CDR3 DNA reads TGTGCCAGCAGTTTGATACCGCAGGGAGGTTTTGGGGAGCTGTTTTTT.

The rearrangement joins TRBV27 to TRBJ2-7, with TRBD2 matching over 12 bases. Germline V gene data show CDR1 as MNHEY and CDR2 as SMNVEV (reference sequence). Trimming cost V 6 bases and J 3 bases; bases outside gene matches: 6. CDR3 length equals 15 residues. Here the CDR3 DNA reads TGTGCCAGCAGCTCCCGACTAGCGGGGGACTACGAGCAGTACTTC. Encoded protein: CASSSRLAGDYEQYF.

The chain has TRBV7-2 and TRBJ1-1; 8 bases line up with TRBD1. There are 17 residues in the CDR3. Germline V lookup: CDR1 SGHTA, CDR2 FQGNSA. V dropped 1 base and J dropped 5; count of bases not matched to a gene: 12. In nucleotides, the CDR3 is TGTGCCAGCAGCTTAGGGGGGACAGGACCCAAGGGGACTGAAGCTTTCTTT. It is translated as CASSLGGTGPKGTEAFF.

This clone appeared once. The J gene is TRBJ2-2, the V gene TRBV10-3, with TRBD2 matching over 7 bases. Germline CDR1 and CDR2: ENHRY and SYGVKD. The CDR3 extends over 13 amino acids. Trimming removed 7 bases from V and 8 bases from J; junction bases left unmatched: 7. CDR3 sequence (DNA): TGTGCCATCACGGCGGGAGCGAGGGGGGAGCTGTTTTTT. It encodes CAITAGARGELFF.

This chain uses TRBV2 with TRBJ2-5; D is possibly TRBD2 (6 bases). Trimming stripped 10 bases from V and 5 bases from J, with 23 bases between. The length of the CDR3 is 15 residues. CDR1 and CDR2 (germline): SNHLY, FYNNEI. The CDR3 nucleotides read TGTGCCACCTCCCGGGAGCGGGCTTTGGAGGAGACCCAGTACTTC. Protein sequence: CATSRERALEETQYF.

In this sample, this clone turned up once. V gene TRBV2 combines with J gene TRBJ1-5; 7 bases agree with TRBD1. With 6 bases clipped from V and 2 bases from J, the junction kept 10 bases outside the gene matches. Germline V gives CDR1 SNHLY, CDR2 FYNNEI. The CDR3 totals 16 residues. The CDR3 nucleotides read TGTGCCAGCAGACCGCACAGGGGTCGCGGCAATCAGCCCCAGCATTTT. Protein: CASRPHRGRGNQPQHF. Complete variable domain (other parts from reference TRBV2 and TRBJ1-5): EPEVTQTPSHQVTQMGQEVILRCVPISNHLYFYWYRQILGQKVEFLVSFYNNEISEKSEIFDDQFSVERPDGSNFTLKIRSTKLEDSAMYFCASRPHRGRGNQPQHFGDGTRLSIL.

Comments on this clone: The same CDR3 arises from other DNA sequences in this sample as well. The chain joins TRBV19 to TRBJ2-2, with D hard to call. CDR1 and CDR2 (germline): LNHDA, SQIVND (reference sequence). CDR3 length equals 13 residues. Trimming pared 4 bases from V and 2 bases from J, leaving 5 bases between. CDR3 sequence reads: CASSNPNTGELFF. The DNA for the CDR3 is TGTGCCAGTAGTAACCCAAACACCGGGGAGCTGTTTTTT.

The V and J genes are TRBV7-2 and TRBJ2-1; 9 bases line up with TRBD2. The V segment lost 5 bases and the J segment 9 bases; nucleotides outside the gene matches: 14. The CDR3 is 16 residues long. Per germline, CDR1 SGHTA and CDR2 FQGNSA. CDR3 sequence: CASSPRLAGGPGEQFF. The CDR3 DNA follows: TGTGCCAGCAGCCCACGCCTCGCGGGGGGGCCCGGTGAGCAGTTCTTC.

The chain is built from TRBV5-4 and TRBJ2-5; D gene ambiguous. CDR1 SGHNT and CDR2 YYREEE come from the germline V gene (reference sequence). The CDR3 loop spans 15 amino acids. The ends were cut back, 4 bases at V and 0 bases at J, with 13 bases in the middle. CDR3 nucleotide sequence: TGTGCCAGCAGCGGCGGTGGATCGTACCAAGAGACCCAGTACTTC. It yields the protein CASSGGGSYQETQYF. The variable domain in full, with the rest retrieved from reference TRBV5-4 and TRBJ2-5, is ETGVTQSPTHLIKTRGQQVTLRCSSQSGHNTVSWYQQALGQGPQFIFQYYREEENGRGNFPPRFSGLQFPNYSSELNVNALELDDSALYLCASSGGGSYQETQYFGPGTRLLVL.

This clone has only a few counts. The rearrangement uses TRBV6-5 and TRBJ2-1; 12 bases line up with TRBD2. Trimming cost V 6 bases and J 3 bases; bases outside gene matches: 3. The V gene's germline CDR1 is MNHEY and CDR2 SVGAGI. This CDR3 has 15 amino acids. Here the CDR3 DNA reads TGTGCCAGCAGGAGGGGACTAGCGGGCTACAATGAGCAGTTCTTC. This codes for CASRRGLAGYNEQFF.

This chain connects TRBV5-4 to TRBJ1-1; D gene unclear. V was pared by 3 bases and J by 1 base, with 7 bases between. Germline loops: CDR1 SGHNT, CDR2 YYREEE (reference sequence). There are 13 residues in the CDR3. CDR3 in DNA: TGTGCCAGCAGCTCTAGGGAGAACACTGAAGCTTTCTTT. This encodes CASSSRENTEAFF.

This chain connects TRBV10-3 to TRBJ2-3, with TRBD1 matching over 7 bases. The CDR3 runs 14 residues. Germline V gives CDR1 ENHRY, CDR2 SYGVKD. Trimming at V came to 6 bases and at J to 2 bases, leaving 5 bases not matched to a gene. The CDR3 here is CAIRGTVTTDTQYF. For the CDR3, the DNA is TGTGCCATCAGAGGGACAGTTACCACAGATACGCAGTATTTT.

The V and J genes are TRBV7-2 and TRBJ2-1; D is unclear. This CDR3 region has 15 residues. The germline CDR1 and CDR2 sequences are SGHTA and FQGNSA. V lost 1 base to trimming and J lost 4 bases, with 11 bases between them. CDR3 sequence (DNA): TGTGCCAGCAGCTTAGATGCCGGACGGTACAATGAGCAGTTCTTC. Protein sequence: CASSLDAGRYNEQFF. Combining the CDR3 with reference TRBV7-2 and TRBJ2-1 gives the whole variable domain GAGVSQSPSNKVTEKGKDVELRCDPISGHTALYWYRQSLGQGLEFLIYFQGNSAPDKSGLPSDRFSAERTGGSVSTLTIQRTQQEDSAVYLCASSLDAGRYNEQFFGPGTRLTVL.

The chain is built from TRBV9 and TRBJ2-2; D possibly uses TRBD1 or TRBD2 (5 bases each). The germline CDR1 and CDR2 sequences are SGDLS and YYNGEE. Trimming took 4 bases from V and 0 from J, leaving 16 bases between them. This CDR3 spans 17 amino acids. The CDR3 region has the DNA TGTGCCAGCAGCCCCCGGTTCGGGACCTCGAACACCGGGGAGCTGTTTTTT. Translating gives CASSPRFGTSNTGELFF.

Within the sample, this clone is large. The chain is built from TRBV10-3 and TRBJ2-5, with 8 bases fitting TRBD2. Trimming took 3 bases from V and 2 from J; bases not matched to a gene: 11. From germline, CDR1 is ENHRY and CDR2 SYGVKD. The CDR3 contains 17 residues. CDR3 protein: CAISDQAGTREQETQYF. In DNA form, the CDR3 reads TGTGCCATCAGTGACCAAGCCGGGACTAGAGAGCAAGAGACCCAGTACTTC.

The CDR3 protein is CATHNVYTGELFF. The CDR3 DNA reads TGTGCCACCCACAATGTGTACACCGGGGAGCTGTTTTTT. The chain is built from TRBV6-5 and TRBJ2-2; no definite D call. There are 13 residues in the CDR3. The V gene's germline CDR1 is MNHEY and CDR2 SVGAGI. V was cut by 10 bases and J by 3 bases, with 12 bases left in between.

This clone has more than one count but fewer than ten. The chain is built from TRBV6-5 and TRBJ2-1, with D tentatively TRBD2 (5 bases). V was pared by 7 bases and J by 6 bases, with 16 bases between. Germline V gene sequence: CDR1 MNHEY, CDR2 SVGAGI. This CDR3 spans 14 amino acids. The CDR3 spells CASNPARETNEQFF. The CDR3, as DNA: TGTGCCAGCAACCCCGCCCGGGAAACCAATGAGCAGTTCTTC.

This clone was counted once. V usage is TRBV2 and J usage is TRBJ1-4; no clear D gene. The V end was cut by 6 bases, the J end by 4 bases, with 15 bases between. CDR1 is SNHLY and CDR2 is FYNNEI in the germline V gene. CDR3 length: 15 amino acids. For the CDR3, the DNA is TGTGCCAGCAGCAGAGTACTGACCCTTAATGAAAAACTGTTTTTT. This gives the protein CASSRVLTLNEKLFF.

V usage is TRBV5-5 and J usage is TRBJ1-2, with D perhaps matching TRBD1 (5 bases). This CDR3 has 17 amino acids. Germline V gene lookup returns CDR1 SGHKS and CDR2 YYEKEE (reference sequence). With 2 bases removed from V and 4 bases from J, the gap between germline ends came to 21 bases. CDR3 bases: TGTGCCAGCAGCTTCCCGCCTAGCAGTTACAGGACCTATGGCTACACCTTC. It is translated as CASSFPPSSYRTYGYTF.

This chain uses TRBV9 with TRBJ2-5, with a weak D call TRBD1 (5 bases). Trimming took 3 bases from V and 5 from J, leaving 14 bases between them. The germline gives CDR1 SGDLS, CDR2 YYNGEE. The CDR3 is made up of 14 amino acids. The CDR3 region is CASSEGFRVETQYF. CDR3 DNA sequence: TGTGCCAGCAGCGAGGGGTTTAGGGTGGAGACCCAGTACTTC.

A single count supports this clone. V is TRBV7-2 and J is TRBJ1-1, with TRBD1 as a possible D gene (6 bases). Germline CDR1 SGHTA, CDR2 FQGNSA. This CDR3 is built from 16 residues. The V and J ends lost 4 bases and 5 bases respectively, with 20 bases between them. CDR3 sequence (DNA): TGTGCCAGCAGCTCAAGGGGTGGGGGCCTCTTAACTGAAGCTTTCTTT. As protein: CASSSRGGGLLTEAFF.